What follows are 26 T cell receptor beta chains derived from one specimen sequenced in a study of T cell responses to AZD1222 COVID-19 vaccine. The data were produced by immunoSEQ multiplex PCR, yet TCRdb's version contains in-frame clones alone and is incomplete. This table has more than 150,000 clones, 85% to 95% appearing once. The material sequenced was peripheral blood, taken 28 days after the second AZD1222 dose. Receptors originate from an adult who received the AZD1222 COVID-19 vaccine.

In this sample, this clone turned up once. The chain uses TRBV29-1 and TRBJ2-1, with 9 bases identical to TRBD1. CDR1 SQVTM and CDR2 ANQGSEA come from the germline V gene. The V segment lost 8 bases and the J segment 5 bases; nucleotides outside the gene matches: 4. The CDR3 is 12 amino acids. CDR3 coding DNA: TGCAGCAAGGGACAGGGCAACAATGAGCAGTTCTTC. Its translation: CSKGQGNNEQFF.

The V gene is TRBV5-4, the J gene TRBJ1-3; no clear D. Per germline, CDR1 SGHNT and CDR2 YYREEE (reference sequence). Trimming cost V 2 bases and J 4 bases, with 10 bases left between them. The CDR3 length is 14 residues. The CDR3 region is CASSLGLGGNTIYF. In DNA form, the CDR3 reads TGTGCCAGCAGCTTAGGTCTTGGGGGAAACACCATATATTTT.

This clone has just a few counts. V is TRBV23-1 and J is TRBJ2-7; 11 positions match TRBD1. TRBV23-1 is assigned to the ORF class and has an uncertain function. This CDR3 contains 14 residues. J gave up 2 bases and V 4 bases, and 1 base lay outside the gene matches. The CDR3 DNA reads as TGCGCCAGCAGTCCGGGACAGGGGGCCTACGAGCAGTACTTC. Amino acid sequence: CASSPGQGAYEQYF.

This rearrangement joins TRBV7-3 to TRBJ2-7; TRBD2 matches 10 bases. The length of the CDR3 is 17 residues. Germline trimming cut 0 bases from V and 5 bases from J; bases unmatched to any gene: 10. Germline CDR1 and CDR2: SGHTA and FQGTGA. In DNA form, the CDR3 reads TGTGCCAGCAGCTTAACGGGAGCAGCGGGAGGGATGAACGAGCAGTACTTC. Translated, it gives CASSLTGAAGGMNEQYF.

As to this clone: Distinct nucleotide sequences in the sample also encode this CDR3. This chain joins TRBV19 and TRBJ2-3; 7 bases line up with TRBD1. This CDR3 region has 15 residues. V lost 3 bases to trimming and J lost 2 bases; unmatched junction nucleotides: 5. Germline CDR1 and CDR2: LNHDA and SQIVND (reference sequence). CDR3 loop: CASSIRDSHTDTQYF. The CDR3 nucleotides are TGTGCCAGTAGTATTCGGGACAGCCACACAGATACGCAGTATTTT.

The CDR3 sequence is CASSQAGVVDRVYEQYF. Here the CDR3 DNA reads TGCGCCAGCAGCCAAGCGGGAGTAGTCGACAGGGTATACGAGCAGTACTTC. The chain joins TRBV4-3 to TRBJ2-7; maybe TRBD1 (7 bases). From germline, CDR1 is LGHNA and CDR2 YSLEER. V lost 1 base and J lost 4, with 20 bases in between. There are 17 residues in the CDR3.

The CDR3 DNA sequence: TGTGCCAGCAGCGTAGCTTTTCGGGGAACGGGCAATCAGCCCCAGCATTTT. This translates into CASSVAFRGTGNQPQHF. This chain uses TRBV9 with TRBJ1-5; D not certain. Germline lookup yields CDR1 SGDLS and CDR2 YYNGEE. The CDR3 is made up of 17 amino acids. The ends were cut back, 0 bases at V and 2 bases at J, with 15 bases in the middle.

V and J are TRBV30 and TRBJ2-1; 7 nucleotides match TRBD2. Germline V gene sequence: CDR1 GTSNPN, CDR2 SVGIG (reference sequence). This CDR3 has 13 residues. The trim removed 4 bases at V and 6 bases at J, leaving 6 bases unmatched. The CDR3 sequence is CAWNLGLVNEQFF. The CDR3 DNA reads TGTGCCTGGAATCTCGGACTAGTCAATGAGCAGTTCTTC.

The CDR3 sequence: CASSVGPNTEAFF. The CDR3 DNA follows: TGTGCCAGTAGTGTGGGGCCGAACACTGAAGCTTTCTTT. This chain links TRBV19 with TRBJ1-1; the D gene is possibly TRBD1 (5 bases). V was pared by 5 bases and J by 1 base, with 8 bases between. CDR3 length: 13 amino acids. Germline loops: CDR1 LNHDA, CDR2 SQIVND (reference sequence).

The CDR3 DNA follows: TGTGCCAGCAGTGCGGGAAATGAGCAGTTCTTC. It encodes CASSAGNEQFF. The chain uses TRBV2 and TRBJ2-1; D is possibly TRBD2 (5 bases). Germline V CDR1 and CDR2: SNHLY, FYNNEI. The CDR3 length is 11 residues. The V end lost 4 bases, the J end lost 7 bases, and 5 bases lay between the germline ends.

This chain links TRBV5-1 with TRBJ1-3, with D possibly matching TRBD1 (5 bases). The V and J ends lost 0 bases and 1 base respectively, with 17 bases between them. The CDR3 is 18 amino acids. Germline V lookup: CDR1 SGHRS, CDR2 YFSETQ. The chain's CDR3 is CASSLVGPTGTSGNTIYF. Here the CDR3 DNA reads TGCGCCAGCAGCTTGGTGGGGCCCACAGGAACTTCTGGAAACACCATATATTTT.

This chain joins TRBV11-3 and TRBJ2-2, with D possibly matching TRBD1 (6 bases). CDR3 length: 12 residues. Trimming removed 7 bases at V and 6 bases at J, with 9 bases between. CDR1 SGHNT and CDR2 YENEEA come from the germline V gene. For the CDR3, the DNA is TGTGCCAGCAACAGGGAGTCCGGGGAGCTGTTTTTT. The encoded protein is CASNRESGELFF.

The chain couples TRBV7-2 to TRBJ1-2; 12 positions match TRBD1. J was trimmed by 4 bases and V by 3 bases; bases with no gene match: 6. The CDR3 has 16 amino acids. Germline loops: CDR1 SGHTA, CDR2 FQGNSA. The CDR3 DNA reads TGTGCCAGCAGCTTGGAGGGGACAGGGGGCTTCTATGGCTACACCTTC. Translation gives CASSLEGTGGFYGYTF.

The gene calls are TRBV27 and TRBJ1-6, with 7 bases aligning to TRBD1. CDR3 size: 14 residues. V lost 2 bases to trimming and J lost 10 bases; unmatched junction nucleotides: 5. From germline, CDR1 is MNHEY and CDR2 SMNVEV (reference sequence). The CDR3 spells CASSLGQGGSPLHF. The CDR3 DNA is TGTGCCAGCAGTTTAGGTCAGGGGGGGTCACCCCTCCACTTT.

V is TRBV11-3 and J is TRBJ2-5; D remains ambiguous. The CDR3 totals 11 residues. The germline V and J ends were trimmed by 5 bases and 7 bases, with 8 bases remaining between them. The germline V gene encodes CDR1 SGHNT and CDR2 YENEEA. The CDR3 nucleotides read TGTGCCAGCAGCCGTGAGGCGACCCAGTACTTC. Translated, it gives CASSREATQYF.

This chain connects TRBV24-1 to TRBJ2-7; D is perhaps TRBD1 or TRBD2 (7 bases each). CDR1 and CDR2 from the germline V gene are KGHDR and SFDVKD. Trimming left V 5 bases short and J 6 bases short, with 13 bases between. The CDR3 is made up of 13 amino acids. CDR3 nucleotide sequence: TGTGCCACCAGTGCGGCAGGGGGGGCCGAGCAGTACTTC. Protein: CATSAAGGAEQYF.

The V gene is TRBV27, the J gene TRBJ2-7; D may correspond to TRBD1 or TRBD2 (7 bases each). Trimming stripped 8 bases from V and 3 bases from J, with 23 bases between. Germline V gene lookup returns CDR1 MNHEY and CDR2 SMNVEV (reference sequence). This CDR3 is 16 amino acids long. The CDR3 region has the DNA TGTGCCAGCTCGTTCCAGGGGGGGGGTTACCTCTACGAGCAGTACTTC. Its translation: CASSFQGGGYLYEQYF.

The DNA for the CDR3 is TGTGCCAGCAGTTTGGGCCAGTCCAGCAGCACAGATACGCAGTATTTT. It is translated as CASSLGQSSSTDTQYF. The chain links TRBV28 to TRBJ2-3; D call uncertain. The CDR3 is 16 residues long. V lost 3 bases and J 0 bases, leaving 13 bases between the germline ends. The germline gives CDR1 MDHEN, CDR2 SYDVKM.

The V gene is TRBV5-5, the J gene TRBJ1-2, with 7 bases fitting TRBD1. This CDR3 has 13 residues. With V trimmed by 7 bases and J by 6 bases, 9 bases remained unmatched. Germline V lookup: CDR1 SGHKS, CDR2 YYEKEE (reference sequence). This CDR3 reads CASHKGAVDGYTF. The CDR3 DNA is TGTGCCAGCCACAAGGGGGCGGTGGATGGCTACACCTTC.

V gene TRBV11-2 combines with J gene TRBJ2-7; D possibly corresponds to TRBD2 (6 bases). Trimming pared 3 bases from V and 1 base from J, leaving 13 bases between. Germline CDR1 SGHAT, CDR2 FQNNGV. This CDR3 spans 15 amino acids. The DNA for the CDR3 is TGTGCCAGCAGCTTCCGCCGGGAGCAATCCTACGAGCAGTACTTC. Encoded protein: CASSFRREQSYEQYF. The full variable domain, completed using reference TRBV11-2 and TRBJ2-7, is EAGVAQSPRYKIIEKRQSVAFWCNPISGHATLYWYQQILGQGPKLLIQFQNNGVVDDSQLPKDRFSAERLKGVDSTLKIQPAKLEDSAVYLCASSFRREQSYEQYFGPGTRLTVT.

The genes are TRBV28 and TRBJ1-1; possible D gene TRBD1, 5 bases. The CDR3 has 12 amino acids. V was shortened by 6 bases and J by 3 bases, with 8 bases between the two germline ends. Germline values: CDR1 MDHEN, CDR2 SYDVKM. CDR3 sequence reads: CASSRGDTEAFF. The CDR3 DNA reads as TGTGCCAGCAGCCGGGGGGACACTGAAGCTTTCTTT.

The J gene is TRBJ1-1, the V gene TRBV6-5, with unresolved D. Trimming stripped 7 bases from V and 4 bases from J, with 13 bases between. Germline V CDR1 and CDR2: MNHEY, SVGAGI. The CDR3 contains 13 residues. The DNA for the CDR3 is TGTGCCAGCACTAGGACGAGGATCACTGAAGCTTTCTTT. Translated, it gives CASTRTRITEAFF.

A word on this clone: The sample contains more than one DNA sequence encoding this CDR3. This chain uses TRBV5-1 with TRBJ2-7, with TRBD1 matching over 10 bases. The J segment lost 1 base and the V segment lost 0 bases, leaving 1 base of the junction unmatched. This CDR3 has 15 amino acids. Looked up from germline, CDR1 is SGHRS and CDR2 is YFSETQ. The CDR3 is CASSLGTGGSYEQYF. The CDR3 bases are TGCGCCAGCAGCTTGGGGACAGGGGGATCCTACGAGCAGTACTTC.

The J gene is TRBJ2-1, the V gene TRBV10-1, with 8 bases matching TRBD1. Germline values: CDR1 WNHNN, CDR2 SYGVQD (reference sequence). J gave up 9 bases and V 4 bases, and 5 bases lay outside the gene matches. The CDR3 is made up of 13 amino acids. The CDR3 DNA reads TGCGCCAGCAGTGGGACAGGGTATGGTGAGCAGTTCTTC. Protein product: CASSGTGYGEQFF.

The chain is built from TRBV5-4 and TRBJ1-2; D ambiguous. CDR1 and CDR2 from the germline V gene are SGHNT and YYREEE (reference sequence). Trimming stripped 0 bases from V and 8 bases from J, with 8 bases between. This CDR3 spans 12 amino acids. For the CDR3, the DNA is TGTGCCAGCAGCTTGGTATCATCCGGCTACACCTTC. Its translation is CASSLVSSGYTF.

This chain uses TRBV7-9 with TRBJ2-2; D gene unclear. Germline V gene data show CDR1 as SEHNR and CDR2 as FQNEAQ (reference sequence). This CDR3 has 14 amino acids. Trimming took 1 base from V and 1 from J, leaving 4 bases between them. The CDR3 loop reads CASSLDMNTGELFF. The DNA of the CDR3 is TGTGCCAGCAGCTTAGATATGAACACCGGGGAGCTGTTTTTT.